This T cell receptor (beta chain) appears in the sequencing data of a study of blood T cell repertoires in COVID-19. Study overall: Acute and convalescent COVID-19 samples came from the United States, Italy and Spain. PBMCs, B-cell-depleted T cells, or T cells were the source of the cDNA or gDNA that made up the material.

The germline CDR1 and CDR2 sequences are LGHDT and YNNKEL (reference sequence). The CDR3 runs 16 residues. V was clipped by 6 bases and J by 2 bases; unmatched bases: 7. Measured with immunoSEQ multiplex PCR; TCRdb has only the in-frame clones, and not every one. The repertoire holds about 130,000 clones, with under 85% as singletons. V and J are TRBV3-1 (or the pseudogene TRBV3-2) and TRBJ2-5; 12 positions match TRBD2. Sequences were obtained from peripheral blood. The receptor was isolated from a woman aged 60-70 years with acute or convalescent COVID-19. The CDR3 nucleotides are TGTGCCAGCAGTCCGGGACTAGCGGGTCAACAAGAGACCCAGTACTTC. Protein product: CASSPGLAGQQETQYF.